Listed below are T cell receptor beta chains from one sample, sequenced in a study of T cell repertoires in cytomegalovirus infection. TCRdb re-analysed the reads in MiXCR, keeping a single row per CDR3 protein. The sample has some 940,000 distinct CDR3 sequences; around 31% are singletons. The antigens these receptors bind are not known. The specimen comprised cultured CD8+ T cells from PBMCs, sampled from culture after CMV antigen stimulation. These receptor sequences come from a human donor in good health (CMV status not recorded). Some clones in this sample may be carry-over from other donors' samples. The CDR3 runs from the conserved cysteine through the conserved F or W. D genes are given only for firm matches. Expanded clones are given a class, and other clones once, few, many or no size at all.

j_call v_call d_call clone_size cdr3_aa cdr3_nt
TRBJ1-2 TRBV19 NA NA CASSEPCPIEGYTF TGTGCCAGTAGTGAGCCGTGCCCAATTGAGGGCTACACCTTC
TRBJ2-4 TRBV6-2/TRBV6-3 NA many CASSYGGSGNIQYF TGTGCCAGCAGTTATGGGGGTAGCGGAAACATTCAGTACTTC
TRBJ2-7 TRBV27 NA few CASSPGVVPSYEQYF TGTGCCAGCAGTCCCGGGGTAGTCCCGTCCTACGAGCAGTACTTC
TRBJ1-5 TRBV4-3 NA many CASSQVRGNQPQHF TGCGCCAGCAGCCAAGTTAGGGGCAATCAGCCCCAGCATTTT
TRBJ2-5 TRBV19 NA NA CASSLRDLKTQYF TGTGCCAGTAGCCTCCGGGACCTTAAGACCCAGTACTTC
TRBJ1-1 TRBV10-3 TRBD1 NA CAISDPGRGPNTEAFF TGTGCCATCAGTGACCCCGGAAGGGGGCCGAACACTGAAGCTTTCTTT
TRBJ1-1 TRBV19 NA NA CASSMMEGFGTEAFF TGTGCCAGTAGTATGATGGAGGGGTTCGGCACTGAAGCTTTCTTT
TRBJ2-7 TRBV5-8 TRBD1 few CASSLTGASYEQYF TGTGCCAGCAGCCTTACAGGGGCGAGCTACGAGCAGTACTTC
TRBJ1-2 TRBV19 TRBD1 few CASSIKGTGFRKDGYTF TGTGCCAGTAGTATAAAGGGGACAGGATTTCGCAAAGATGGCTACACCTTC
TRBJ2-2 TRBV12-3/TRBV12-4 TRBD1 NA CASGLPQGASPGELFF TGTGCCAGCGGATTACCACAGGGGGCCTCCCCCGGGGAGCTGTTTTTT
TRBJ2-2 TRBV7-9 NA once CAPAAMGGNTGELFF TGTGCTCCGGCCGCAATGGGGGGGAACACCGGGGAGCTGTTTTTT
TRBJ1-2 TRBV20-1 NA few CSARGADREDGYTF TGCAGTGCTAGAGGGGCCGACCGAGAGGATGGCTACACCTTC
TRBJ2-2 TRBV20-1 NA NA CSARDRPYTGELFF TGCAGTGCTAGAGATCGACCTTACACCGGGGAGCTGTTTTTT